This T cell receptor (beta chain) was documented in a study of CD8 T cells in ankylosing spondylitis. This clonotype occurred many times. Its antigen is currently unknown. Study-level points and caveats: Matched ankylosing spondylitis synovial fluid reportedly contained a significantly enriched population of disease-linked clones.

This CDR3 is 15 amino acids long. The ends lost 2 bases at V and 3 bases at J; junction bases unmatched: 3. The germline V gene encodes CDR1 MNHEY and CDR2 SVGAGI. TCR beta libraries were made by quantitative 5'-RACE with molecular barcodes. Using its own MiXCR run on the 5' RACE reads, TCRdb lists one record per CDR3 protein. Of 85,000 to 100,000 distinct CDR3 sequences detected, just under 9% appear once; the ten largest clones hold approximately 4.8%. This chain links TRBV6-5 with TRBJ1-1; 10 bases match TRBD1. What was sequenced was blood, either unsorted or a sorted T cell fraction (not recorded which). The clonotype was recovered from a male donor with ankylosing spondylitis or in good health (not recorded which). In DNA, the CDR3 is TGTGCCAGCAGTTACCCCGGGACAGGGGACACTGAAGCTTTCTTT. This codes for CASSYPGTGDTEAFF.